The sequence of this TCR beta chain was determined in a study of graft-versus-host responses after intestinal transplantation. Background on the study: Transplant recipients had multivisceral, liver-intestinal, or isolated intestinal grafts. Once they had received anti-thymocyte globulin induction, all recipients took tacrolimus and steroids for about 3 years.

Overall study findings and caveats: GvH clones turned up in recipient marrow; some had shown up first in ileum or blood. After transplant, early declines in HvG clones were associated with peak levels of circulating GvH clones.

V shed 1 base, J shed 2 bases, and the junction held 7 bases outside the gene matches. Germline V lookup: CDR1 LGHNA, CDR2 YNFKEQ. The CDR3 sequence is 17 residues long. Note on this clone: The antigen is not known.

Data came from immunoSEQ multiplex PCR; TCRdb stores just in-frame clones and leaves some out. This sample has more than 55,000 clones; about 90% occur once, and the top ten carry roughly 1.7%. The sequence was obtained from a human patient who received an intestinal transplant, so some T cells may come from the graft donor. V and J are TRBV4-2 and TRBJ2-3, with TRBD2 matching over 9 bases. The starting material was PBMCs, obtained 26 days after transplant. CDR3 sequence reads: CASSQVVSGGYTDTQYF. The DNA of the CDR3 is TGTGCCAGCAGCCAAGTGGTCAGCGGGGGGTACACAGATACGCAGTATTTT.